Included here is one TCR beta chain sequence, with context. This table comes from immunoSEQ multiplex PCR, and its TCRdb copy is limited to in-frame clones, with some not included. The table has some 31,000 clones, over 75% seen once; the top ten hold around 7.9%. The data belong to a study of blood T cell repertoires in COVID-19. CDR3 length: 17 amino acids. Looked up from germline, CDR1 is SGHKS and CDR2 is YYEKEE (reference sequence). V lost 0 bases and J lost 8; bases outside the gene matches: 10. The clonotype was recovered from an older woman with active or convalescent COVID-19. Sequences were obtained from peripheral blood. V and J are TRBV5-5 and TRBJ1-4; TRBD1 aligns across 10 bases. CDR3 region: CASSLGLDRGTLEKLFF. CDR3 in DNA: TGTGCCAGCAGCTTGGGGTTGGACAGGGGGACCCTCGAAAAACTGTTTTTT.